This TCR beta chain was obtained from a study of blood T cell repertoires in COVID-19. Study overall: Recovered status applied to Cohort 3 donors who had two consecutive negative PCRs. It also applied to those with clearance or with symptom resolution. T cells, B-cell-depleted T cells, or PBMCs provided the cDNA or gDNA that served as material.

CDR1 is LGHDT and CDR2 is YNNKEL in the germline V gene (reference sequence). V was pared by 6 bases and J by 5 bases, with 14 bases between. The CDR3 consists of 14 residues. Across about 22 US areas, participants ranged in age from roughly 18 to 95 years. Clones were sequenced by immunoSEQ multiplex PCR, and TCRdb holds only the in-frame ones, with some missing. The data hold 150,000 to 200,000 clones, with approximately 86% observed a single time. The sample consisted of PBMCs or T cells enriched from blood (not recorded which). The TCR comes from a woman aged 40 to 50 in a cohort exposed to, infected with or recovered from COVID-19 (not recorded which). V is TRBV3-1 (or the pseudogene TRBV3-2) and J is TRBJ1-5, with D possibly matching TRBD1 (5 bases). Here the CDR3 reads CASRTRVVDQPQHF. Here the CDR3 DNA reads TGTGCCAGCAGGACCAGGGTAGTCGATCAGCCCCAGCATTTT.